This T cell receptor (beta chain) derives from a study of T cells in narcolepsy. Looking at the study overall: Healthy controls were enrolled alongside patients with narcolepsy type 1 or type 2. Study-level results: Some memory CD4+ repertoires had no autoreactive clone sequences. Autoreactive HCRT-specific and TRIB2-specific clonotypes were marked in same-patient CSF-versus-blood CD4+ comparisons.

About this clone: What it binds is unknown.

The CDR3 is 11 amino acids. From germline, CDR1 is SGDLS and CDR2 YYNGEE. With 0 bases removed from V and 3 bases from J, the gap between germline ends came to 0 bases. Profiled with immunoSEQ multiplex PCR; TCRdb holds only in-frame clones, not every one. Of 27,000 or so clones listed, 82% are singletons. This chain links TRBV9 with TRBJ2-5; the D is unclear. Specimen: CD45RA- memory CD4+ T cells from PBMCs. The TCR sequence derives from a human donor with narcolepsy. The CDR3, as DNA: TGTGCCAGCAGCGTAGAAGAGACCCAGTACTTC. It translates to CASSVEETQYF.